The sequence of this T cell receptor beta chain was determined in a study of T cell responses to AZD1222 COVID-19 vaccine. Generated by immunoSEQ multiplex PCR, the TCRdb table keeps only in-frame clones and is missing some. The data show more than 110,000 clones, about 91% seen once. This CDR3 has 12 residues. V was clipped by 3 bases and J by 9 bases, with 9 bases between them. CDR1 and CDR2 from the germline V gene are LNHDA and SQIVND (reference sequence). Concerning this clone: Its specificity is unknown.

Whole-study findings and limits: The study identified only five or six AZD1222 recipients as seropositive at baseline.

The source of this sequence is an adult in good health. Sequenced material: peripheral blood, taken on day 0 of AZD1222 vaccination. The chain employs TRBV19 and TRBJ1-5, with unresolved D. This CDR3 is CASSILAGPQHF. Here the CDR3 DNA reads TGTGCCAGTAGTATCCTCGCAGGGCCCCAGCATTTT.